A single sample gave rise to the 5 T cell receptor beta chains below, sequenced in a study of graft-versus-host responses after intestinal transplantation. The starting material, graft tissue, was processed to release intraepithelial and lamina propria lymphocytes. The assay was immunoSEQ multiplex PCR, and TCRdb's table has in-frame clones only and misses some. This sample has 60,000 to 65,000 clones, with roughly 89% found just once. Sequencing used ileum tissue, obtained around 350 days after transplant. The receptor source for this set is a human patient who received an intestinal transplant, so some T cells may come from the graft donor.

This chain links TRBV13 with TRBJ2-7, with D perhaps TRBD2 (6 bases). V lost 4 bases and J lost 4, with 8 bases in between. The length of the CDR3 is 12 residues. Germline V CDR1 and CDR2: PRHDT, FYEKMQ (reference sequence). Written as DNA, the CDR3 is TGTGCCAGCAGCTCCGCGGGGTACGAGCAGTACTTC. It encodes CASSSAGYEQYF.

A remark on this clone: The junction does not match germline at one end; this may be a read error. CDR3 bases: TGTGCCAGCAGCCCCCACTACAAGCAGTTC. Amino acids: CASSPHYKQF. The chain employs TRBV5-6 and TRBJ2-7; D uncertain. In germline, CDR1 is SGHDT, CDR2 YYEEEE. The CDR3 consists of 10 residues.

This chain links TRBV18 with TRBJ2-2; D is undetermined. This CDR3 is built from 13 residues. Germline V gene lookup returns CDR1 KGHSH and CDR2 LQKENI. Trimming cost V 6 bases and J 2 bases, with 7 bases left between them. CDR3 coding DNA: TGTGCCAGCTCCCGACAAAACACCGGGGAGCTGTTTTTT. Translation gives CASSRQNTGELFF.

The CDR3 reads CASSQVGSSSYEQYF. CDR3 nucleotide sequence: TGCGCCAGCAGCCAAGTAGGGTCTAGCTCCTACGAGCAGTACTTC. The rearrangement links TRBV4-1 to TRBJ2-7; D gene unclear. Germline V gene sequence: CDR1 MGHRA, CDR2 YSYEKL. This CDR3 region has 15 residues. The germline V and J ends were trimmed by 1 base and 0 bases, with 10 bases remaining between them.

The chain employs TRBV7-2 and TRBJ2-5; D is unresolved. The CDR3 contains 16 residues. V gave up 4 bases and J gave up 0 bases, with 15 bases separating them. The germline gives CDR1 SGHTA, CDR2 FQGNSA. The CDR3 DNA is TGTGCCAGCAGCTCCGTTTTTGGGATGTACCAAGAGACCCAGTACTTC. Protein product: CASSSVFGMYQETQYF.